Shown below are 14 T cell receptor beta chains from a single sample sequenced in a study of blood T cell repertoires in COVID-19. Profiling relied on immunoSEQ multiplex PCR, and the TCRdb table lists in-frame clones only, not all of them. The table has about 300,000 clones, 80% to 90% seen once; the top ten hold approximately 6.5%. The sample comprised peripheral blood. The receptors here all came from a woman aged 50 to 60 with COVID-19, enrolled during active disease.

V and J are TRBV6-5 and TRBJ1-1, with D tentatively TRBD1 (6 bases). This CDR3 has 12 amino acids. Germline loops: CDR1 MNHEY, CDR2 SVGAGI. Trimming removed 5 bases at V and 4 bases at J, with 8 bases between. The CDR3 sequence: CASSNRVTEAFF. Here the CDR3 DNA reads TGTGCCAGCAGTAACAGGGTCACTGAAGCTTTCTTT.

This clone was counted a single time. The chain carries TRBV6-2 or TRBV6-3 and TRBJ2-7, with 13 bases identical to TRBD2. The CDR3 has 14 amino acids. The V gene's germline CDR1 is MNHEY and CDR2 SVGEGT. V lost 6 bases to trimming and J lost 3 bases; unmatched junction nucleotides: 2. The CDR3 protein is CASSWTSGSYEQYF. CDR3 bases: TGTGCCAGCAGCTGGACTAGCGGGAGCTACGAGCAGTACTTC.

On this clone: Other DNA sequences in the sample encode the same CDR3. The V and J genes are TRBV9 and TRBJ2-3, with a tentative D call TRBD2 (6 bases). Germline CDR1 and CDR2: SGDLS and YYNGEE. CDR3 length equals 14 residues. The V end lost 0 bases, the J end lost 3 bases, and 8 bases lay between the germline ends. The CDR3 nucleotides are TGTGCCAGCAGCGTAGGACTAGGGACAGATACGCAGTATTTT. It translates to CASSVGLGTDTQYF. Complete variable domain (other parts from reference TRBV9 and TRBJ2-3): DSGVTQTPKHLITATGQRVTLRCSPRSGDLSVYWYQQSLDQGLQFLIQYYNGEERAKGNILERFSAQQFPDLHSELNLSSLELGDSALYFCASSVGLGTDTQYFGPGTRLTVL.

V gene TRBV18 combines with J gene TRBJ2-7, with 7 bases aligning to TRBD2. V shed 4 bases and J 6 bases; nucleotides not matched to a gene: 6. There are 13 residues in the CDR3. Germline lookup yields CDR1 KGHSH and CDR2 LQKENI. The CDR3 spells CASSRITSAEQYF. CDR3 nucleotide sequence: TGTGCCAGCTCACGGATAACTAGCGCCGAGCAGTACTTC.

The chain is built from TRBV11-3 and TRBJ2-2; D is unresolved. This CDR3 comprises 16 residues. Germline loops: CDR1 SGHNT, CDR2 YENEEA. V lost 5 bases to trimming and J lost 0 bases, with 13 bases between them. CDR3 in amino acids: CASSPAGAPNTGELFF. The DNA of the CDR3 is TGTGCCAGCAGCCCCGCAGGCGCTCCGAACACCGGGGAGCTGTTTTTT.

The chain recombines TRBV10-3 with TRBJ2-2, with 8 bases identical to TRBD1. Germline V CDR1 and CDR2: ENHRY, SYGVKD. After removal of 3 bases from V and 4 bases from J, the junction contained 4 bases not matched to a gene. The CDR3 sequence is 15 residues long. Written as DNA, the CDR3 is TGTGCCATCAGTGAAAACCAGGGGGCCACCGGGGAGCTGTTTTTT. Translated: CAISENQGATGELFF.

The J gene is TRBJ1-5, the V gene TRBV27, with 7 bases fitting TRBD1. Per the germline V gene, CDR1 is MNHEY and CDR2 is SMNVEV (reference sequence). With 5 bases clipped from V and 6 bases from J, the junction kept 13 bases outside the gene matches. The CDR3 totals 16 residues. For the CDR3, the DNA is TGTGCCAGCAGTCTTAGCCCCACAGGGGTTGGTCAGCCCCAGCATTTT. Translation gives CASSLSPTGVGQPQHF.

The V gene is TRBV2, the J gene TRBJ2-6; no clear D. The CDR3 runs 14 residues. The germline V and J ends were trimmed by 6 bases and 2 bases, with 8 bases remaining between them. Germline CDR1 SNHLY, CDR2 FYNNEI. DNA for the CDR3: TGTGCCAGCAGGGGCTTTACTGGGGCCAACGTCCTGACTTTC. It specifies CASRGFTGANVLTF. The complete variable domain, with remaining parts taken from reference TRBV2 and TRBJ2-6, reads EPEVTQTPSHQVTQMGQEVILRCVPISNHLYFYWYRQILGQKVEFLVSFYNNEISEKSEIFDDQFSVERPDGSNFTLKIRSTKLEDSAMYFCASRGFTGANVLTFGAGSRLTVL.

The chain links TRBV27 to TRBJ2-7; 10 bases line up with TRBD2. CDR1 is MNHEY and CDR2 is SMNVEV in the germline V gene (reference sequence). J gave up 7 bases and V 5 bases, and 14 bases lay outside the gene matches. The length of the CDR3 is 16 residues. The CDR3 DNA follows: TGTGCCAGCAGTAAGCTGAGGACTAGCGGAGTTGGTGAGCAGTACTTC. Protein sequence: CASSKLRTSGVGEQYF.

The chain uses TRBV6-5 and TRBJ1-1, with 8 bases lining up with TRBD1. Trimming took 5 bases from V and 4 from J; bases not matched to a gene: 9. This CDR3 comprises 15 residues. Germline V lookup: CDR1 MNHEY, CDR2 SVGAGI. The CDR3 DNA reads as TGTGCCAGCAGTCCCCAGGGGGCTCAGGGCACTGAAGCTTTCTTT. This translates into CASSPQGAQGTEAFF.

The chain links TRBV7-3 to TRBJ1-1; 8 nucleotides match TRBD1. V dropped 2 bases and J dropped 1; count of bases not matched to a gene: 3. The CDR3 runs 15 residues. Germline CDR1 and CDR2: SGHTA and FQGTGA. DNA of the CDR3: TGTGCCAGCAGCTTATTAGGGACAGGGAACACTGAAGCTTTCTTT. This translates into CASSLLGTGNTEAFF.

The chain employs TRBV19 and TRBJ1-4; D is unclear. CDR3 length: 13 amino acids. Per germline, CDR1 LNHDA and CDR2 SQIVND (reference sequence). V lost 7 bases, J lost 0 bases, and 6 bases lay in between. The CDR3 bases are TGTGCCAGTACCTCCCCAACTAATGAAAAACTGTTTTTT. This sequence encodes CASTSPTNEKLFF.

The gene calls are TRBV30 and TRBJ2-1; the match to TRBD1 covers 8 bases. CDR1 and CDR2 (germline): GTSNPN, SVGIG (reference sequence). This CDR3 has 16 amino acids. With 2 bases clipped from V and 5 bases from J, the junction kept 11 bases outside the gene matches. CDR3 sequence: CAWSPIGDRKNNEQFF. The CDR3, as DNA: TGTGCCTGGAGTCCAATTGGGGACAGGAAGAACAATGAGCAGTTCTTC.

This rearrangement joins TRBV24-1 to TRBJ2-1; unclear D gene. There are 15 residues in the CDR3. Looked up from germline, CDR1 is KGHDR and CDR2 is SFDVKD. V gave up 3 bases and J gave up 2 bases, with 10 bases separating them. DNA of the CDR3: TGTGCCACCAGTGATAGTGTATTAGCCTACAATGAGCAGTTCTTC. Residues: CATSDSVLAYNEQFF.